This entry is about one T cell receptor (beta chain). Its antigen has not been determined. This specimen belongs to a study of CXCR3-negative and CXCR3-positive naive CD8 T cells (dated by TCRdb to the late 2010s). Some background on the complete study: In total, approximately 130 million TRB reads were obtained, or roughly 1.5 +/- 0.3 million reads per library. Diversity and physicochemical repertoire analyses were performed on around 10 donors pooled from two independent experiments. For the TRBV-TRBJ cluster analysis, the naive subsets came from about five donors, while the memory cells came from 3 donors.

Each CD8+ T cell subset was flow-sorted in triplicate, and around 320,000 cells per subset were placed directly into RLT lysis buffer. Peripheral blood mononuclear cells were isolated from buffy coats by standard density gradient centrifugation. Total RNA was extracted from sorted cells using an RNeasy Mini Kit. The sample was run on a NextSeq 550. The Human TCR Profiling Kit (MiLaboratory) was used to prepare UMI-labeled 5' RACE TRB cDNA libraries. cDNA synthesis used the entire amount of extracted RNA, and PCR amplification then used the entire amount of cDNA produced. Libraries were prepared in parallel with an identical number of PCR cycles. For the original study's pipeline: About 53,000 +/- 9,400 unique UMI-labeled TRB cDNA molecules per library were extracted with MIGEC and MiXCR, with at least two reads per UMI required. On average, approximately 40,000 +/- 10,000 functional in-frame TRB CDR3 nucleotide clonotypes lacking stop codons were found per library. After downsampling to 5000 UMI-labeled TRB molecules per sample, diversity metrics such as normalized Shannon-Wiener and Chao1 were calculated in VDJtools. For the central five CDR3 residues, VDJtools calculated physicochemical properties weighted by clonotype size, namely interaction energy, strength, volume and Kidera factor 4. After TCRdb reprocessed the reads, each CDR3 protein sequence was kept as one row, without DNA. TCRdb, not the authors, supplied the V and J calls. This sample's records show roughly 39,000 distinct CDR3 sequences. The ten largest clonotypes hold roughly a tenth of the sample.

Spanning cysteine to phenylalanine, the CDR3 consists of 17 amino acids. The DNA is not on file. Taken from the germline V gene, the CDR1 and CDR2 loops are KGHSH and LQKENI. General conclusions and limits of the study: Freshly isolated PBMCs were used for most assays because CXCR3 expression partially decreased after cryopreservation. Naive CXCR3-negative and CXCR3-positive cells from the same donor showed similar TRBV-TRBJ usage, whereas memory cells showed distinct patterns. Comparably high repertoire diversity was found in both naive subsets, whereas much lower repertoire diversity was found in memory CD8+ T cells. Because surface CD5, which is linked to self-reactivity in mice, was comparable between the naive subsets, TCR interaction strength was also inferred from the physicochemical properties of TRB CDR3s.

The sequence was collected from a human donor in good health. Some clones in this sample may be carry-over from other donors' samples. The sample taken for sequencing was memory CD8+ T cells from blood. The sample's cell subset or site label, decoded: conventional CD8+ memory T cells (TMEM), sorted as controls. Recombination linked TRBV18 to TRBJ2-6. CDR3 loop: CASSPGVSNSGANVLTF.